In its sample, the clone carrying this T cell receptor beta chain was seen many times. The CDR3 goes on 3 residues after the read ends, and that part is filled in from the germline J gene. This entry belongs to a study of T cell clonality in common variable immunodeficiency. From germline, CDR1 is DFQATT and CDR2 SNEGSKA (reference sequence). The length of the CDR3 is 12 residues. Heparinized whole blood, about 4.5 to 9 ml, came from each donor. Profiled with immunoSEQ multiplex PCR; TCRdb holds only in-frame clones, not every one. Singletons are absent from the sample, which has more than 55,000 clones.

This chain joins TRBV20-1 and TRBJ1-2, with D unclear. The sequence was obtained from a person aged 18 to 70 in good health. The specimen sequenced was peripheral blood mononuclear cells. The part of the CDR3 DNA that was read is TGCAGTGCTTCCTCCGCGACAAAGGGC. As protein: CSASSATKG. In full, the CDR3 reads CSASSATKGYTF.